The clone carrying this T cell receptor (beta chain) was counted a few times. This entry is derived from a study of T-cell memory formation after mild COVID-19. About the research overall: TCR clusters mostly belonged to single donors.

The germline gives CDR1 SGHRS, CDR2 YFSETQ. The CDR3 totals 16 residues. V gave up 4 bases and J gave up 5 bases, with 22 bases separating them. TCRdb analysed the 5' RACE reads with MiXCR anew, one entry per CDR3 protein. The sample holds some 150,000 distinct CDR3 sequences, 6% to 7% seen once. Sample: PBMCs or a T cell subset sorted from them (not recorded which). The TCR was taken from an adult woman who had mild COVID-19 (a few samples of this study predate the infection). Cell type and time point are not known. This chain uses TRBV5-1 with TRBJ2-7, with unresolved D. The CDR3 nucleotides are TGCGCCAGCAGCAAGTCCTCGGAGACCCCAAGGAACGAGCAGTACTTC. This encodes CASSKSSETPRNEQYF. The full variable domain, its missing parts supplied by reference TRBV5-1 and TRBJ2-7, is KAGVTQTPRYLIKTRGQQVTLSCSPISGHRSVSWYQQTPGQGLQFLFEYFSETQRNKGNFPGRFSGRQFSNSRSEMNVSTLELGDSALYLCASSKSSETPRNEQYFGPGTRLTVT.